Listed here are 15 T cell receptor beta chains from one sample, sequenced in a study of T-cell reconstitution after alpha-beta-depleted transplantation in children (dated by TCRdb to between 2015 and 2016). Library creation used PCR. For sequencing, an Illumina HiSeq 2500 was employed. Molecular barcoding was employed in the preparation of TCR libraries, with unique molecular identifiers being used to normalize TCRbeta repertoire quantification. TCRdb's own reprocessing of the public reads used fastp at Q25 and MiXCR and kept productive beta chains. Here each entry gathers all rows of one CDR3 protein and keeps the most common genes and DNA. For this sample the table gives approximately 200,000 distinct CDR3 sequences, of which 13% to 15% were detected only once. The ten largest clones add up to about 12% of the sample. This sample comprised PBMCs from the stem cell graft donor, obtained from the stem cell graft. These receptors all come from a human donor who donated a stem cell graft to a child with acute lymphoblastic leukemia.

This clonotype was recorded many times. The chain recombines TRBV5-1 with TRBJ1-1; TRBD1 is a possible D gene (5 bases). Germline values: CDR1 SGHRS, CDR2 YFSETQ. Trimming cost V 0 bases and J 3 bases, with 12 bases left between them. CDR3 length: 15 amino acids. In DNA form, the CDR3 reads TGCGCCAGCAGCTTGGATGGGGGGGTTGACACTGAAGCTTTCTTT. Translating gives CASSLDGGVDTEAFF.

The chain is built from TRBV5-1 and TRBJ2-7; TRBD2 matches at 13 bases. The CDR3 loop spans 16 amino acids. Germline CDR1 SGHRS, CDR2 YFSETQ. V shed 4 bases, J shed 2 bases, and the junction held 6 bases outside the gene matches. DNA of the CDR3: TGCGCCAGCAGCCCGGGACTAGCGGGACTAACCTACGAGCAGTACTTC. It translates to CASSPGLAGLTYEQYF.

There are many counts of this clonotype. The chain employs TRBV12-3 or TRBV12-4 and TRBJ2-2; D is undetermined. V was pared by 1 base and J by 1 base, with 7 bases between. The CDR3 is made up of 15 amino acids. The CDR3 loop reads CASSLGAVNTGELFF. Written as DNA, the CDR3 is TGTGCCAGCAGTTTAGGGGCCGTGAACACCGGGGAGCTGTTTTTT.

This clonotype was seen many times. This chain connects TRBV5-1 to TRBJ1-2; the match to TRBD1 covers 8 bases. V lost 7 bases and J lost 4; bases outside the gene matches: 6. In germline, CDR1 is SGHRS, CDR2 YFSETQ. The CDR3 sequence is 13 residues long. The CDR3 DNA is TGCGCCAGCTCCATCGGACAGGGCTATGGCTACACCTTC. The encoded protein is CASSIGQGYGYTF.

This clonotype has at least ten counts. This chain joins TRBV7-2 and TRBJ1-6; TRBD1 might be the D (6 bases). Germline values: CDR1 SGHTA, CDR2 FQGNSA. The V end lost 8 bases, the J end lost 2 bases, and 16 bases lay between the germline ends. The CDR3 is 16 residues long. In DNA, the CDR3 is TGTGCCAGCCAGAGGTCAGGGGCCACCTATAATTCACCCCTCCACTTT. This sequence encodes CASQRSGATYNSPLHF.

There are many counts of this clonotype. The J gene is TRBJ2-5, the V gene TRBV5-1, with TRBD2 matching over 9 bases. Looked up from germline, CDR1 is SGHRS and CDR2 is YFSETQ. The CDR3 extends over 15 amino acids. With 4 bases clipped from V and 5 bases from J, the junction kept 9 bases outside the gene matches. CDR3 DNA sequence: TGCGCCAGCAGCCCCCGGATAGCGGGAGCGGAGACCCAGTACTTC. It specifies CASSPRIAGAETQYF.

This clonotype was observed a few times. This rearrangement joins TRBV6-4 to TRBJ1-1, with 8 bases matching TRBD1. This CDR3 is built from 14 residues. The germline gives CDR1 MRHNA, CDR2 SNTAGT. V was clipped by 6 bases and J by 1 base; unmatched bases: 4. This chain's CDR3 is CASSEDRENTEAFF. Written as DNA, the CDR3 is TGTGCCAGCAGCGAGGACAGGGAGAACACTGAAGCTTTCTTT.

The table lists this clonotype with a few counts. This sequence joins TRBV3-1 and TRBJ2-7, with D unresolved. The CDR3 totals 14 residues. V was clipped by 0 bases and J by 8 bases, with 14 bases between them. Germline loops: CDR1 LGHDT, CDR2 YNNKEL (reference sequence). This CDR3 is CASSQDVRLSKQYF. The CDR3 nucleotides are TGTGCCAGCAGCCAAGATGTCAGGCTCTCTAAGCAGTACTTC.

There are a few counts of this clonotype. In DNA form, the CDR3 reads TGTGCCAGCAGAGAACTAGCGGACCCCTACAATGAGCAGTTCTTC. Amino acid sequence: CASRELADPYNEQFF. V is TRBV6-1 and J is TRBJ2-1; the match to TRBD2 covers 8 bases. Germline V CDR1 and CDR2: MNHNS, SASEGT. The CDR3 contains 15 residues. Trimming took 6 bases from V and 2 from J; bases not matched to a gene: 6.

The rearrangement uses TRBV5-1 and TRBJ1-5; possible D gene TRBD1, 6 bases. With 4 bases removed from V and 4 bases from J, the gap between germline ends came to 15 bases. The length of the CDR3 is 15 residues. Germline CDR1 and CDR2: SGHRS and YFSETQ. CDR3 bases: TGCGCCAGCAGCCGAGACACAGGACAGAATCAGCCCCAGCATTTT. It codes for CASSRDTGQNQPQHF.

This clonotype has a count of ten or more. V and J are TRBV10-3 and TRBJ2-1; weak D call: TRBD2 (6 bases). Germline values: CDR1 ENHRY, CDR2 SYGVKD. This CDR3 has 18 residues. Trimming left V 2 bases short and J 8 bases short, with 25 bases between. The CDR3 DNA reads as TGTGCCATCAGTGAGGGGGCACACCTGCGGCGGGGTGGCGATGAGCAGTTCTTC. This codes for CAISEGAHLRRGGDEQFF.

In its sample, this clonotype was seen a few times. The chain couples TRBV4-2 to TRBJ2-5; TRBD2 matches at 13 bases. There are 21 residues in the CDR3. The V gene end was trimmed by 0 bases and the J gene end by 3 bases; junction bases not matched to a gene: 16. Germline V gene sequence: CDR1 LGHNA, CDR2 YNFKEQ. CDR3 sequence: CASSQDLGTSGRALEEETQYF. Written as DNA, the CDR3 is TGTGCCAGCAGCCAAGATTTGGGAACTAGCGGGAGGGCCTTAGAAGAAGAGACCCAGTACTTC.

V and J are TRBV7-9 and TRBJ2-1; D is uncertain. This CDR3 contains 13 residues. Germline V gene data show CDR1 as SEHNR and CDR2 as FQNEAQ (reference sequence). V was trimmed by 2 bases and J by 4 bases, leaving 6 bases between them. The CDR3 DNA reads TGTGCCAGCAGCTTATCGGCTTACAATGAGCAGTTCTTC. Its protein product is CASSLSAYNEQFF.

This clonotype has a count of ten or more. This chain uses TRBV6-2 or TRBV6-3 with TRBJ2-7; D is perhaps TRBD2 (5 bases). The CDR3 spans 10 residues. Germline CDR1 and CDR2: MNHEY and SVGEGT. V was trimmed by 9 bases and J by 7 bases, leaving 10 bases between them. CDR3 coding DNA: TGTGCCAGGGGGTGGGAGGAGCAGTACTTC. It encodes CARGWEEQYF.

This clonotype has at least ten counts. CDR3 sequence (DNA): TGCAGTGCCCCGGTGACTAGCGGGAGGAATGAGCAGTTCTTC. It specifies CSAPVTSGRNEQFF. This chain links TRBV20-1 with TRBJ2-1, with 13 bases that match TRBD2. Germline CDR1 and CDR2: DFQATT and SNEGSKA (reference sequence). The CDR3 is 14 amino acids. J gave up 7 bases and V 6 bases, and 6 bases lay outside the gene matches.